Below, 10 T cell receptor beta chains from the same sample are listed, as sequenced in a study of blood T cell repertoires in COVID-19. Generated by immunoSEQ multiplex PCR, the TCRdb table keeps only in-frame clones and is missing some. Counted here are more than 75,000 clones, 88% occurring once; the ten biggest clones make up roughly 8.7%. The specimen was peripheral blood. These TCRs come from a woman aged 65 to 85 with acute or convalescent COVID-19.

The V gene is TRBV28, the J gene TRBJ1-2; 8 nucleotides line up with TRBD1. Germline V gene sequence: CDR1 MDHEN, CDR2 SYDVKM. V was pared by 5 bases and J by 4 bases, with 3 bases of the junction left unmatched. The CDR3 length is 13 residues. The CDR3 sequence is CASSMDRAYGYTF. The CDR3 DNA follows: TGTGCCAGCAGTATGGACAGGGCCTATGGCTACACCTTC.

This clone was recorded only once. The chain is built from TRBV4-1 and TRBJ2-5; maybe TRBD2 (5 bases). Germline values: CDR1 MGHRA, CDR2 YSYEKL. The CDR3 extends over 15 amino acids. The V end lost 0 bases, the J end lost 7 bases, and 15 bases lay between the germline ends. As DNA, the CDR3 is TGCGCCAGCAGCCAAGATCTGTTCCGGGGTAGGACCCAGTACTTC. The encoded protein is CASSQDLFRGRTQYF.

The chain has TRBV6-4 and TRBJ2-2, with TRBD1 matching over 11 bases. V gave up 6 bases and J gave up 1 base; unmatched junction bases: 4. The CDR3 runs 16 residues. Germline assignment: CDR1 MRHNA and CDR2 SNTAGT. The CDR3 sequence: CASSAGTGGNTGELFF. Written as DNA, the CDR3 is TGTGCCAGCAGCGCCGGGACAGGGGGGAACACCGGGGAGCTGTTTTTT.

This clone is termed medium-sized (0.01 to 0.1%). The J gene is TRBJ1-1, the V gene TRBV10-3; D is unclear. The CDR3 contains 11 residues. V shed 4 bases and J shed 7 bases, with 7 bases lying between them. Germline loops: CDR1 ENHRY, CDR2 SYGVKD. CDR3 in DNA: TGTGCCATCAGTGTCGGTGGTGAAGCTTTCTTT. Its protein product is CAISVGGEAFF.

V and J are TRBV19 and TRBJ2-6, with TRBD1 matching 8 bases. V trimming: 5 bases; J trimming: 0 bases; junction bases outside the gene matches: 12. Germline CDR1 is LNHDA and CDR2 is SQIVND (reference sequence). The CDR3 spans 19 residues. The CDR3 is CASSEVGRGRHSGANVLTF. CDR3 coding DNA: TGTGCCAGTAGTGAGGTAGGCAGGGGGCGCCACTCTGGGGCCAACGTCCTGACTTTC. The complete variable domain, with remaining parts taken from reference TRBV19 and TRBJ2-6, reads DGGITQSPKYLFRKEGQNVTLSCEQNLNHDAMYWYRQDPGQGLRLIYYSQIVNDFQKGDIAEGYSVSREKKESFPLTVTSAQKNPTAFYLCASSEVGRGRHSGANVLTFGAGSRLTVL.

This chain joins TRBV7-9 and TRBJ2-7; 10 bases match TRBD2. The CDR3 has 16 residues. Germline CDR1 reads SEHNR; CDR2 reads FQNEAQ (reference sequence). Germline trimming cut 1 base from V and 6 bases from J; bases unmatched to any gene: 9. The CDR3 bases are TGTGCCAGCAGCTTAGGCCTAGCGGGAGCTACAATCGAGCAGTACTTC. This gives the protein CASSLGLAGATIEQYF.

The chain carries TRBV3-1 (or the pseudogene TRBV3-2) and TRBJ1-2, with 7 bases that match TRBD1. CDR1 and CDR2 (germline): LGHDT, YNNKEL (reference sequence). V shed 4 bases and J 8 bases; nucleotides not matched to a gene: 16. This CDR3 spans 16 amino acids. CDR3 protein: CASSRKGATLSRGYTF. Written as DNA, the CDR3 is TGTGCCAGCAGCCGAAAGGGGGCAACATTATCGCGGGGCTACACCTTC.

The CDR3 sequence: CASSQDRRTGELFF. CDR3 nucleotide sequence: TGTGCCAGCAGCCAAGATAGGCGGACCGGGGAGCTGTTTTTT. J is TRBJ2-2 and V is TRBV3-1 (or the pseudogene TRBV3-2), with D unclear. The V and J ends lost 0 bases and 5 bases respectively, with 7 bases between them. The CDR3 totals 14 residues. From germline, CDR1 is LGHDT and CDR2 YNNKEL (reference sequence).

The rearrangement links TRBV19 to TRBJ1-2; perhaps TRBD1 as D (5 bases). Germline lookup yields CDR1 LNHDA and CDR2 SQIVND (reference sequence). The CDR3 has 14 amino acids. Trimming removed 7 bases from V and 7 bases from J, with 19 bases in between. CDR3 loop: CASTPPGGRGGYTF. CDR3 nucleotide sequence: TGTGCCAGTACCCCACCCGGGGGTCGAGGTGGCTACACCTTC.

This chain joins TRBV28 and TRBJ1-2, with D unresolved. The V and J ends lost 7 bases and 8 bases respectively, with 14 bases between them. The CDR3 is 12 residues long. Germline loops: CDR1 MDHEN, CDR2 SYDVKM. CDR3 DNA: TGTGCCAGCACCACCCAGGTCGGCGGCTACACCTTC. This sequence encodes CASTTQVGGYTF.